The clone carrying this TCR beta chain was seen a single time. Its cognate antigen is unknown. The sample originates from a study of post-analysis software for immune sequencing data. Study as a whole: The cohort encompassed relapsing-remitting, secondary progressive and progressive-relapsing multiple sclerosis disease courses.

Presence of unique molecular identifiers characterized the TCR beta cDNA libraries. TCRdb fed the PCR reads into MiXCR, producing one record per CDR3 protein. The repertoire holds under 900,000 distinct CDR3 sequences, with under 70% as singletons. The CDR3 is 16 residues long. From germline, CDR1 is SGHRS and CDR2 YFSETQ. V shed 0 bases and J shed 6 bases, with 17 bases lying between them. General observations from the study: In patients, 4 to 6 TRBV segments were more frequent than in controls, with TRBV5-6, TRBV5-1 and TRBV20-1 among them.

The sample taken for sequencing was blood. This TCR derives from a girl aged 10-17 years with multiple sclerosis. The V call is TRBV5-1, the J call TRBJ2-3, with a possible D match to TRBD1 (6 bases). The CDR3 DNA reads TGCGCCAGCAGCTTGGAATTTGATGGGGGCCAGGATACGCAGTATTTT. Its translation: CASSLEFDGGQDTQYF.